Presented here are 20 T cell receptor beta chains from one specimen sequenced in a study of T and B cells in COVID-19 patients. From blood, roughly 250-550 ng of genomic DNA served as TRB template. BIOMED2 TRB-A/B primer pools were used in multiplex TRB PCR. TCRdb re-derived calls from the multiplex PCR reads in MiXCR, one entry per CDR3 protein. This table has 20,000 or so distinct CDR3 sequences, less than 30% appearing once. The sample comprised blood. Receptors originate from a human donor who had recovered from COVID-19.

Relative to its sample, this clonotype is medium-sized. CDR3 in amino acids: CASTPGQGRNEQFF. CDR3 coding DNA: TGTGCCAGCACCCCGGGACAGGGGCGAAATGAGCAGTTCTTC. The chain recombines TRBV6-5 with TRBJ2-1, with 10 bases that match TRBD1. There are 14 residues in the CDR3. The V gene's germline CDR1 is MNHEY and CDR2 SVGAGI. Unmatched junction bases numbered 7, after V lost 7 bases and J lost 7 bases.

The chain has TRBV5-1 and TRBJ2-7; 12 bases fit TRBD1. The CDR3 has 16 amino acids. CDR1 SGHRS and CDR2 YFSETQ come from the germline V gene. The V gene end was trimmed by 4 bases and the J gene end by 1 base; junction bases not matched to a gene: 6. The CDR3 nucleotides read TGCGCCAGCAGCATAGGGACAGGGGGCCTGTCCTACGAGCAGTACTTC. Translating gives CASSIGTGGLSYEQYF.

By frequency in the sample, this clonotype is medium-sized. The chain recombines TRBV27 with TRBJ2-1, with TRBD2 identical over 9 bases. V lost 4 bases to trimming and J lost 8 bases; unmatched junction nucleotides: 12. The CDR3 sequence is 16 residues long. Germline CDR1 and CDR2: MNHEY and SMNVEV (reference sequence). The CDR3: CASSSIRREGHHEQFF. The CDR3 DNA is TGTGCCAGCAGTTCCATAAGGCGGGAGGGCCACCATGAGCAGTTCTTC.

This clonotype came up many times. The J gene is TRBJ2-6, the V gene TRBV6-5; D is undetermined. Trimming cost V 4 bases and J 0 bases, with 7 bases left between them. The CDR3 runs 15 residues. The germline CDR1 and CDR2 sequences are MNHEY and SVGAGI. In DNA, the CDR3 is TGTGCCAGCAGTTCAGCCCTCTCTGGGGCCAACGTCCTGACTTTC. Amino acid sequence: CASSSALSGANVLTF.

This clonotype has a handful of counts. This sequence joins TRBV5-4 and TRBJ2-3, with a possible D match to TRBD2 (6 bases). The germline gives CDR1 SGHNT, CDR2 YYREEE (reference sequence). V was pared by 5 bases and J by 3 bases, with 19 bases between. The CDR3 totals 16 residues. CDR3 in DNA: TGTGCCAGCAGTTTTGGTGGCGGCGGGGAGACAGATACGCAGTATTTT. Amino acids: CASSFGGGGETDTQYF. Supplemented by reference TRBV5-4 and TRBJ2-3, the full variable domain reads ETGVTQSPTHLIKTRGQQVTLRCSSQSGHNTVSWYQQALGQGPQFIFQYYREEENGRGNFPPRFSGLQFPNYSSELNVNALELDDSALYLCASSFGGGGETDTQYFGPGTRLTVL.

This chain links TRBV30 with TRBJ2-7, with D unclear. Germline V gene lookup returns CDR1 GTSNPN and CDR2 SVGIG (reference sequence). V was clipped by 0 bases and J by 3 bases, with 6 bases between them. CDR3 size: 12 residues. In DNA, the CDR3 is TGTGCCTGGAGTGTATCCTTCTACGAGCAGTACTTC. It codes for CAWSVSFYEQYF.

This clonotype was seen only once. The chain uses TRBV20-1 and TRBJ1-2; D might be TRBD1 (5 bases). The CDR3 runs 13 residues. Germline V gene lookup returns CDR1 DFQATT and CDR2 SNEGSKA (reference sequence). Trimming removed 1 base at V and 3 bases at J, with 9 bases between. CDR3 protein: CSARVGGDYGYTF. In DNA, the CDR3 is TGCAGTGCTAGAGTGGGGGGGGACTATGGCTACACCTTC.

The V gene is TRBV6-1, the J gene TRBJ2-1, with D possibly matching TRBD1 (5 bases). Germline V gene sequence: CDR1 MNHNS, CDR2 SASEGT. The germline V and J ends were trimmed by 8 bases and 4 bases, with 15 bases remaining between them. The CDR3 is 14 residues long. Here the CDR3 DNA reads TGTGCCAGCTGCCCGCAGGGCAATTACAATGAGCAGTTCTTC. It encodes CASCPQGNYNEQFF.

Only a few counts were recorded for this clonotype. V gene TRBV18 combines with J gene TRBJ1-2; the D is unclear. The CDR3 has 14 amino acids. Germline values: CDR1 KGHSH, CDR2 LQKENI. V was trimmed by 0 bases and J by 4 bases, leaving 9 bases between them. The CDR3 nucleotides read TGTGCCAGCTCACCACCGAACCGCTCCTATGGCTACACCTTC. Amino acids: CASSPPNRSYGYTF.

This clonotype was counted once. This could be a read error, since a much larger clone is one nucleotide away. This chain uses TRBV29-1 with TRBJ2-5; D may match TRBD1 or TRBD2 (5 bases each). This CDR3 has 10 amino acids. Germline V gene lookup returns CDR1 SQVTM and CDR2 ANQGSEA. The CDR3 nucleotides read TGCAGCTCCCGAGGGGAGACCAAGTACTTC. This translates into CSSRGETKYF. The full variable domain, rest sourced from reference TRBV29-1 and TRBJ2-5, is SAVISQKPSRDICQRGTSLTIQCQVDSQVTMMFWYRQQPGQSLTLIATANQGSEATYESGFVIDKFPISRPNLTFSTLTVSNMSPEDSSIYLCSSRGETKYFGPGTRLLVL.

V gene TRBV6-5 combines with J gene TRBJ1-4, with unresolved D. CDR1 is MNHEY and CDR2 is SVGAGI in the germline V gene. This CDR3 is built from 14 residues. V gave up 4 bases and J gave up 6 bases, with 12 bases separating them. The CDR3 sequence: CASSFPVIYEKLFF. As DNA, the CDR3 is TGTGCCAGCAGTTTCCCAGTTATTTATGAAAAACTGTTTTTT.

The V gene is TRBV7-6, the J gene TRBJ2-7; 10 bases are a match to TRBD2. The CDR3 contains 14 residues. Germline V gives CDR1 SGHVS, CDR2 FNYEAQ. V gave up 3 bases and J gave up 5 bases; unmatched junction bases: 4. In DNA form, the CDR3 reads TGTGCCAGCAGCTTTCTAGCGGGAGTCCACGAGCAGTACTTC. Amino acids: CASSFLAGVHEQYF. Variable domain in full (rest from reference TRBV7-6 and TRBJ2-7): GAGVSQSPRYKVTKRGQDVALRCDPISGHVSLYWYRQALGQGPEFLTYFNYEAQQDKSGLPNDRFSAERPEGSISTLTIQRTEQRDSAMYRCASSFLAGVHEQYFGPGTRLTVT.

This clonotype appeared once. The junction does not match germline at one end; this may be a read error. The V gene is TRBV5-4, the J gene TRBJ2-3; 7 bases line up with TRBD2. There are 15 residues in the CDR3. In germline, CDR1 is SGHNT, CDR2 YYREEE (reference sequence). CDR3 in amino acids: CASSLAGAAGDTQYF. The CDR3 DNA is TGCGCCAGCAGCTTGGCGGGAGCCGCAGGAGATACGCAGTATTTT. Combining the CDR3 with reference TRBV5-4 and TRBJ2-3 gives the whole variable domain ETGVTQSPTHLIKTRGQQVTLRCSSQSGHNTVSWYQQALGQGPQFIFQYYREEENGRGNFPPRFSGLQFPNYSSELNVNALELDDSALYLCASSLAGAAGDTQYFGPGTRLTVL.

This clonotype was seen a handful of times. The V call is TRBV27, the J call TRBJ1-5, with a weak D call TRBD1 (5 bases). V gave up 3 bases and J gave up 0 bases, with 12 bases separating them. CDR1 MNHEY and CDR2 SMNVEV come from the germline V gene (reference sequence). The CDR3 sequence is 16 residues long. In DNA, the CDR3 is TGTGCCAGCAGTTTCCGGGGCCAGCATAGCAATCAGCCCCAGCATTTT. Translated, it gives CASSFRGQHSNQPQHF.

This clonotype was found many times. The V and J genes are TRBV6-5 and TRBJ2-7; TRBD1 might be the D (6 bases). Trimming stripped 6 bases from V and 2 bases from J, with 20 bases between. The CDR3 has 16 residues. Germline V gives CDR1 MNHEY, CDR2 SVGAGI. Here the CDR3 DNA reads TGTGCCAGCAGCCGGGCGACAGGCAGTCCCGCCTACGAGCAGTACTTC. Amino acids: CASSRATGSPAYEQYF.

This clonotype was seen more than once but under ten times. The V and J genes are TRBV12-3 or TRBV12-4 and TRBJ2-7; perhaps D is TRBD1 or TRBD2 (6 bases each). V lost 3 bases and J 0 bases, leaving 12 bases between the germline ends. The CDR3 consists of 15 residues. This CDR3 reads CASSFWGADSYEQYF. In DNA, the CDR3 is TGTGCCAGCAGTTTTTGGGGGGCCGACTCCTACGAGCAGTACTTC.

This chain's CDR3 is CAWTPWGGNEQYF. In nucleotides, the CDR3 is TGTGCCTGGACCCCTTGGGGAGGCAACGAGCAGTACTTC. The chain couples TRBV30 to TRBJ2-7; possible D gene TRBD2, 6 bases. The V gene's germline CDR1 is GTSNPN and CDR2 SVGIG (reference sequence). Trimming stripped 4 bases from V and 5 bases from J, with 15 bases between. The CDR3 length is 13 residues.

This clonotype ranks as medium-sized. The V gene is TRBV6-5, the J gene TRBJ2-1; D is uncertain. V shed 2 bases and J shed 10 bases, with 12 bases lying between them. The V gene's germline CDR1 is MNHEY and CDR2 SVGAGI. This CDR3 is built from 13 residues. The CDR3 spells CASSYPSAREQFF. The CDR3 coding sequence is TGTGCCAGCAGTTACCCCTCAGCGCGGGAGCAGTTCTTC.

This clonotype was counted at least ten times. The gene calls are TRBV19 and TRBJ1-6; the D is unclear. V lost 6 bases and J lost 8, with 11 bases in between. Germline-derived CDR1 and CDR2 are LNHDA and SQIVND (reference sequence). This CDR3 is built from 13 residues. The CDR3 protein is CASRTLIDSPLHF. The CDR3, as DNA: TGTGCCAGTAGGACCCTAATTGATTCACCCCTCCACTTT.

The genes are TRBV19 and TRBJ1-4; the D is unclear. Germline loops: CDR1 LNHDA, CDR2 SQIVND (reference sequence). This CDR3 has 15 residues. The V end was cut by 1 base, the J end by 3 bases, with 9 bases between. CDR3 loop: CASSIGQVPNEKLFF. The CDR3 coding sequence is TGTGCCAGTAGTATAGGCCAGGTCCCTAATGAAAAACTGTTTTTT.